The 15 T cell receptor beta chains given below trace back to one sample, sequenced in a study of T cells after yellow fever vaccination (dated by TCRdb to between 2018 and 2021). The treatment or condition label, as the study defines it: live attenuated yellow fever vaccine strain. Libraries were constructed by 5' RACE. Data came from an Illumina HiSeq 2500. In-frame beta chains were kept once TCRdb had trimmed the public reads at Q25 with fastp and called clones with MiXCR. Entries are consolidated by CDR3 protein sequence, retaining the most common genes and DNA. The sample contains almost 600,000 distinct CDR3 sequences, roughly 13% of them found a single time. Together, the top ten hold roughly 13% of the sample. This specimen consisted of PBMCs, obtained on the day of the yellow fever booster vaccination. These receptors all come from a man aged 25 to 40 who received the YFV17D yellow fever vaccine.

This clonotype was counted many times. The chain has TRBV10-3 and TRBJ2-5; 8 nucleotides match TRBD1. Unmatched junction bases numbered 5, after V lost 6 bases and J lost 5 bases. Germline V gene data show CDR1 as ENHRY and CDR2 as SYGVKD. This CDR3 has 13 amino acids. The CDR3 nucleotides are TGTGCCATCAGCGGGACAGGACCCGAGACCCAGTACTTC. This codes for CAISGTGPETQYF.

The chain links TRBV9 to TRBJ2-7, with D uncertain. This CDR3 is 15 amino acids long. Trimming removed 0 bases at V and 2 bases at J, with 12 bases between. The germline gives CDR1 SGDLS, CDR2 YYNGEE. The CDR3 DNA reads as TGTGCCAGCAGCGTAGCGACGGCGACACCCTACGAGCAGTACTTC. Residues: CASSVATATPYEQYF.

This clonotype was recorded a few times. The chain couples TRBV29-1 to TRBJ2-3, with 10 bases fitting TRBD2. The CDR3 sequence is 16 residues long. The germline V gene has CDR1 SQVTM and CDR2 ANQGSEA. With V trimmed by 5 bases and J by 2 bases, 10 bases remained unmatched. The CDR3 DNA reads TGCAGCGTTCTTGTATGGACTAGCGGAAACACAGATACGCAGTATTTT. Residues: CSVLVWTSGNTDTQYF.

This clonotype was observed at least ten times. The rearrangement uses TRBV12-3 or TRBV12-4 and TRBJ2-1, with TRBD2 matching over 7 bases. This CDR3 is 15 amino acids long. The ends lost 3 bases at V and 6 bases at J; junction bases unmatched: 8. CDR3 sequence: CASSFPPAGPNEQFF. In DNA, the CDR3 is TGTGCCAGCAGTTTCCCCCCAGCGGGGCCCAATGAGCAGTTCTTC.

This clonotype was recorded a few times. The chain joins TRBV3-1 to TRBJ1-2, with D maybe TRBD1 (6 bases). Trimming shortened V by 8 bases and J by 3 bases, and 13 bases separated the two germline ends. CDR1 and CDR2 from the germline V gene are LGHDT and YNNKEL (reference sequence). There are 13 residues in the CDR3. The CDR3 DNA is TGTGCCAGCGGGGGCGCCTATGACTATGGCTACACCTTC. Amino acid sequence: CASGGAYDYGYTF.

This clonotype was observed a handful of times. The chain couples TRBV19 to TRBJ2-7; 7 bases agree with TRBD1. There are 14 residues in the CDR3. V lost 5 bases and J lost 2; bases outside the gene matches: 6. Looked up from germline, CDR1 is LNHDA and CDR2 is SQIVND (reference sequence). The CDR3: CASSSQGVPYEQYF. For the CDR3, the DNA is TGTGCCAGTAGTTCGCAGGGGGTCCCCTACGAGCAGTACTTC.

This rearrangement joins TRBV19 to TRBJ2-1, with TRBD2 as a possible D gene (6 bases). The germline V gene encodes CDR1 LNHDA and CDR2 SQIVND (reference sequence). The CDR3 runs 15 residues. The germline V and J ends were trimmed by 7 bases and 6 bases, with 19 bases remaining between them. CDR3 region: CASNIGGMALNEQFF. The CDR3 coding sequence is TGTGCCAGTAATATCGGCGGGATGGCCCTCAATGAGCAGTTCTTC.

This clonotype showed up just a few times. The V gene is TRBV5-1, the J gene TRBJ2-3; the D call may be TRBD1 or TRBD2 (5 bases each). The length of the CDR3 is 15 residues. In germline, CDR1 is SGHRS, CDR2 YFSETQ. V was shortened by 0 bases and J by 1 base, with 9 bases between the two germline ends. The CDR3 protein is CASSLAGHGTDTQYF. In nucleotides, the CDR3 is TGCGCCAGCAGCTTGGCGGGGCACGGCACAGATACGCAGTATTTT. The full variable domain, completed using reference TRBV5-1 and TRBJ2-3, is KAGVTQTPRYLIKTRGQQVTLSCSPISGHRSVSWYQQTPGQGLQFLFEYFSETQRNKGNFPGRFSGRQFSNSRSEMNVSTLELGDSALYLCASSLAGHGTDTQYFGPGTRLTVL.

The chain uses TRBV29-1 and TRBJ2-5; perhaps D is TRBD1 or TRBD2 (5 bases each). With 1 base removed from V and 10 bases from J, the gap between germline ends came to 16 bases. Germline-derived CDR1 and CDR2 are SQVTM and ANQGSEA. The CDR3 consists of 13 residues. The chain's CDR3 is CSVEGPEGIDQYF. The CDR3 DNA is TGCAGCGTTGAAGGGCCCGAGGGGATCGACCAGTACTTC.

The CDR3 spells CASSLGPLISTDTQYF. For the CDR3, the DNA is TGCGCCAGCAGCCTCGGGCCTCTAATAAGCACAGATACGCAGTATTTT. The V gene is TRBV4-1, the J gene TRBJ2-3, with D hard to call. V was shortened by 4 bases and J by 0 bases, with 14 bases between the two germline ends. This CDR3 contains 16 residues. Germline assignment: CDR1 MGHRA and CDR2 YSYEKL.

As DNA, the CDR3 is TGCAGTGCGTCGTTGGGGGGAAGCACAGATACGCAGTATTTT. Encoded protein: CSASLGGSTDTQYF. The rearrangement uses TRBV20-1 and TRBJ2-3; tentatively, D is TRBD2 (6 bases). Germline CDR1 DFQATT, CDR2 SNEGSKA (reference sequence). The V gene lost 6 bases and the J gene lost 0 bases, with 13 bases spanning the gap. There are 14 residues in the CDR3.

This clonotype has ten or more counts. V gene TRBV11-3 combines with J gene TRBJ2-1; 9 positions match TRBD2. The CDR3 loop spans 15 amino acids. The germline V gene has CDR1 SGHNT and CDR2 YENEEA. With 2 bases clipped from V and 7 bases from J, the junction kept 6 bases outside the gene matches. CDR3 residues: CASSLRLAGLNEQFF. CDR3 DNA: TGTGCCAGCAGCTTAAGGCTAGCGGGACTTAATGAGCAGTTCTTC.

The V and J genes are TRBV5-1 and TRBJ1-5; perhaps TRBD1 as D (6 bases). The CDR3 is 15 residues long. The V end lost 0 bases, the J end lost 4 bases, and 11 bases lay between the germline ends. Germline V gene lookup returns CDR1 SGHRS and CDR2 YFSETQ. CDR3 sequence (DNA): TGCGCCAGCAGCTTGGCCTCAGGGGAGAATCAGCCCCAGCATTTT. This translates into CASSLASGENQPQHF.

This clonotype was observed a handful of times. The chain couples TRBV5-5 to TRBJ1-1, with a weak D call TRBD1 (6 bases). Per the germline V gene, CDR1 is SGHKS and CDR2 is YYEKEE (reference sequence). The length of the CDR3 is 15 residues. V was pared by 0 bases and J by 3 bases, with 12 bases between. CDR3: CASSLGWTEHTEAFF. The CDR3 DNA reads TGTGCCAGCAGCTTGGGCTGGACAGAACACACTGAAGCTTTCTTT.

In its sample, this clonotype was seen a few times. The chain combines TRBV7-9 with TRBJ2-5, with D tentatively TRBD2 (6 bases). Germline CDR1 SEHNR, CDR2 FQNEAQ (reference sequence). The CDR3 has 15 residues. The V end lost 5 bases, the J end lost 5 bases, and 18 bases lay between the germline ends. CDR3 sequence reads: CASSGLWEAGETQYF. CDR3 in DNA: TGTGCCAGCAGCGGATTATGGGAGGCAGGGGAGACCCAGTACTTC.